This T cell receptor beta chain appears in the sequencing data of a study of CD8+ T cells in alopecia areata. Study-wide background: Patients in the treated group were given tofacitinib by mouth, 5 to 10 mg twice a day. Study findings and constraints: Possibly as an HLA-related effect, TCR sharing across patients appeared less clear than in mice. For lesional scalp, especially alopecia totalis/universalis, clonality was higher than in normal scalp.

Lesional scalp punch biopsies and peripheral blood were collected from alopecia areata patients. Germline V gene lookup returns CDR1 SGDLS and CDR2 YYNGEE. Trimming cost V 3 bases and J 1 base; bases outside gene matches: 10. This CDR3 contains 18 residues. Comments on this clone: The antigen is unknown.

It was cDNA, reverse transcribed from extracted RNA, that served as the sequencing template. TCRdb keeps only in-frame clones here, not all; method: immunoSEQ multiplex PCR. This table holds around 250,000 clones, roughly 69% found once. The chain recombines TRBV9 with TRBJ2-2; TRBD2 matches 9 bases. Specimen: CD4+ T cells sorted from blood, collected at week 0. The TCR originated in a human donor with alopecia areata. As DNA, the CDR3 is TGTGCCAGCAGCGCCTCCTTCCTAGCGGGGAGGAACACCGGGGAGCTGTTTTTT. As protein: CASSASFLAGRNTGELFF.